This note documents a single TCR beta chain sequence. Its antigen has not been determined. One base away there is no much larger clone; base qualities are not given. This sample is drawn from a study of blood T cell dynamics during melanoma immunotherapy (dated by TCRdb to 2019 to 2021). In the study overall: All patients had metastatic melanoma and were given first-line pembrolizumab or nivolumab plus ipilimumab as standard of care in the United Kingdom. The training cohort was made up of consecutive patients, while a further independent group of patients from the same centre was pooled to form an external validation set. To find early correlates of response, peripheral T cell receptor repertoires were profiled in metastatic melanoma patients before and after one cycle of checkpoint inhibitor therapy. The paper's findings and limits, for the study overall: Patients who later achieved disease control showed a bifurcated PBMC repertoire reorganization at W3, with increased clonality or increased diversity, unlike progressors. The study could not determine whether the T cell clones driving repertoire changes were melanoma-specific or reflected general immune activation. The relatively small sample size was acknowledged as potentially limiting generalization of the results.

Read against the paper, the sample's time point label means: pre-treatment baseline. Blood samples were taken before treatment (T0) and at week 3 (W3), following the first cycle of checkpoint blockade. Except for a couple of patients with rapid clinical progression, response was assessed 12 weeks after the first infusion by RECIST 1.1; disease control meant complete response, partial response or stable disease. Patients were not eligible if they had prior systemic cancer treatment, concomitant immunosuppressant therapy or synchronous other active malignancies. Bulk PBMC and plasma cell-free DNA were both sequenced for TCR beta so that circulating cells and T cell turnover could be tracked. PBMC were isolated from blood with Lymphoprep and SepMate tubes, followed by red cell lysis. QIAamp DNA Blood Mini kits were used to extract DNA from PBMC and from sorted T cell subsets. A fixed 350 ng of DNA was loaded for every bulk PBMC sample. TCR beta CDR3 sequences were amplified from genomic DNA with the immunoSEQ TCRb Assay kit following manufacturer instructions. The KAPA Library Quantification Kit for Illumina platforms was used to quantify pooled libraries by qPCR. Pooled libraries were sequenced on an Illumina NextSeq 500, clustered at about 0.55-1.1 pM. Per the source publication's procedure: The TCR data were analyzed using immunoSEQ ANALYZER and the R LymphoSeq package. A rearrangement efficiency score was calculated as productive divided by the sum of productive and non-productive CDR3 sequences. Clonality was measured with the Gini coefficient and diversity with the Renyi index at alpha=1, compared pairwise between timepoints within each patient. In LymphoSeq, clonal relatedness was computed with an edit distance of 3 and repertoire similarity was computed with the Bhattacharyya coefficient. Linear discriminant analysis on week-3 changes in clonality and diversity was built with the R MASS and caret packages to classify response. TCRdb provides this immuneACCESS table in a form limited to in-frame rearrangements. Some clones are lacking; in checked studies, under half of them reflect an unresolved V gene, and why the rest are absent is not known. V and J calls and clone size are those listed in that table; D and trimming were worked out from the DNA. The sample has just over 7,000 clones on record, roughly four fifths of them singletons. In total, the top ten clones hold 16% of the sample.

The TCR sequence derives from a human donor with melanoma. Sequences were derived from blood, sampled from a patient treated with checkpoint blockade.

The nucleotide sequence is TGTGCCAGCAGCTTGGAGCGGGGGATCTCCTACGAGCAGTACTTC. Translated, this is CASSLERGISYEQYF. In this chain, TRBV11-2 is recombined with TRBJ2-7, with 8 middle bases fitting TRBD2. Relative to germline, V is missing 3 bases and J is missing 0 bases, with 4 bases of the junction outside any gene match. The CDR3 covers 15 residues, taking in both the cysteine and the phenylalanine. The read is trimmed to its CDR3 DNA, 45 bases read in frame from base 1. The germline V gene gives CDR1 as SGHAT and CDR2 as FQNNGV.